The source of this TCR beta chain is a study of blood T cell repertoires in COVID-19 (dated by TCRdb to about 2020). Context from the whole study: The collaborator samples originated in the United States, Italy and Spain and spanned the acute and convalescent phases of COVID-19. The dataset comprised deeply sampled blood TCRbeta repertoires from subjects exposed to, actively infected with, or recovered from COVID-19. The repertoires were released in a freely available public database meant as a resource for research on the immune response to SARS-CoV-2. Where HLA class I and class II types were available, the types were taken from metadata supplied by the sample provider, not from assay-based typing. The sample metadata nearly always contained a de-identified subject ID, COVID-19 status, age in years and sex. The samples were drawn from the first 160 participants of the ongoing ImmuneRACE study and from 1,200 or so subjects provided by 6 global collaborators. The prospective study material was composed of cDNA or gDNA derived from T cells, B-cell-depleted T cells, or PBMCs.

TCRbeta CDR3 regions were amplified from genomic DNA using the immunoSEQ Assay, a bias-controlled multiplex PCR. Per the source publication's procedure: Nucleated cell counts per sample were estimated from amplification of reference gene primers within the assay. To quantify the absolute abundance of each unique TCRbeta CDR3 rearrangement, sequence reads were collapsed and filtered. For each sample, productive Simpson clonality was calculated as the square root of Simpson's diversity index over productive rearrangements. Sourced from immuneACCESS, this table was stored by TCRdb with only in-frame sequences that have V and J called. A share of the clones is absent; for the studies checked, an unresolved V gene accounts for under half, and the remainder has no known explanation. V and J calls and clone size are given by that table; D and trimming were obtained from the DNA. Counted in this sample were some 69,000 clones; roughly 80% of them appeared once. In total, the top ten clones hold 1.5% to 2% of the sample.

What the research found in general, with its limitations: Clinical and demographic metadata were provided uncurated, with the amount varying by source and participant.

Taken from the germline V gene, the CDR1 and CDR2 loops are MNHEY and SVGAGI. Including the terminal cysteine and phenylalanine, the CDR3 comprises 13 residues. Just the 39-base CDR3 DNA is kept, in frame starting at base 1. V is cut by 6 bases and J by 3 bases, and the space between the germline ends is 12 bases. Each collaborating institution followed its own protocols to collect whole blood in K2EDTA tubes. For TCRbeta analysis, collaborator samples were shipped as frozen whole blood, as isolated PBMCs, or as DNA extracted from either sample type. Comments on this clone: What this receptor recognizes is not known. No base-level quality is on record; no much larger clone is a single base apart.

Sequencing was done on a sample of peripheral blood. This receptor was taken from a woman aged 60 to 75 with acute or convalescent COVID-19. The rearranged chain carries TRBV6-5 and TRBJ2-7; the best D guess is TRBD1, with 7 bases matching. The sequenced DNA is TGTGCCAGCAGGTGGCAGGGGGGCTACGAGCAGTACTTC. This yields the protein CASRWQGGYEQYF.